This entry features one T cell receptor beta chain sequence. Its target is unknown. The sample originates from a study of cytomegalovirus exposure and HLA in healthy donors. It was with 60 Vbeta and 13 Jbeta primers that the PCR ran. Some clones are missing from TCRdb's copy, which holds only in-frame ones; the method was immunoSEQ multiplex PCR. The sample holds fewer than 200,000 clones; approximately 82% are singletons and the top ten take about 2.2%. Study-level findings and limits: It is likely that the observed cluster of highly shared sequence variants was a sequencing artifact. In a later analysis, compared with equally common non-associated chains, HLA-associated beta chains were more expanded.

The TCR comes from a woman aged 25 to 39 in good health and CMV-seronegative. Sequences were obtained from PBMCs.

Here the CDR3 reads CASTGSYEQFF. CDR3 DNA sequence: TGTGCCAGCACGGGGAGCTATGAGCAGTTCTTC. V is TRBV28 and J is TRBJ2-1; the D gene is possibly TRBD2 (5 bases). The CDR3 length is 11 residues. Trimming took 7 bases from V and 8 from J, leaving 9 bases between them. Germline CDR1 MDHEN, CDR2 SYDVKM.